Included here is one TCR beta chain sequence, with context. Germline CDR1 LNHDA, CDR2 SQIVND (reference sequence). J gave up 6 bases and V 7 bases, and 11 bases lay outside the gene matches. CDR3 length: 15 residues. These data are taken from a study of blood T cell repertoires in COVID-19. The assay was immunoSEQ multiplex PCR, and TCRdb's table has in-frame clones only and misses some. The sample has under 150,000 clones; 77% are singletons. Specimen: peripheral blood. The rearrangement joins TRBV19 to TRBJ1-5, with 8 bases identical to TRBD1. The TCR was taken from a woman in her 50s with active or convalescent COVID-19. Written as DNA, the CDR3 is TGTGCCAGTACCCCGGACAGGGAGGTGAGTCAGCCCCAGCATTTT. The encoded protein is CASTPDREVSQPQHF.